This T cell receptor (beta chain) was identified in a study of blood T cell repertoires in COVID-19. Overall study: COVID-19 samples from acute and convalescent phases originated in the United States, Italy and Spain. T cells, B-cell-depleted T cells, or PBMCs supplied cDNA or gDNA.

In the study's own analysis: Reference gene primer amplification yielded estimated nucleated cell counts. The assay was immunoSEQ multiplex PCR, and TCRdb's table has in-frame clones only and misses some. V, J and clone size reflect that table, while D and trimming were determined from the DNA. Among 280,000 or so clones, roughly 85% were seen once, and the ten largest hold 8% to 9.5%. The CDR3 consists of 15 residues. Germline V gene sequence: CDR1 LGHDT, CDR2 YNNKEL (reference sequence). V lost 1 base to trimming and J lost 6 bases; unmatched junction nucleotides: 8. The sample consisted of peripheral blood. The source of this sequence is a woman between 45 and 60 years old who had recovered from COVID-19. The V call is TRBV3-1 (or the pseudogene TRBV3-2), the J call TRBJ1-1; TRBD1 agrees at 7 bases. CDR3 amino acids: CASSQAGLQGAEAFF. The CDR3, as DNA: TGTGCCAGCAGCCAAGCTGGGTTGCAGGGGGCTGAAGCTTTCTTT.